This T cell receptor beta chain was sequenced in a study of shared clonotypes between healthy human individuals. Comments on this clone: The antigen is unknown.

Study-level points and caveats: Enrolling few donors narrowed the genetic and exposure-history diversity that was represented.

This CDR3 region has 17 residues. V gave up 10 bases and J gave up 3 bases, with 25 bases separating them. Germline V lookup: CDR1 ENHRY, CDR2 SYGVKD. Clones were read by immunoSEQ multiplex PCR, and TCRdb kept only the in-frame ones, dropping some. The table shows about 2 million clones, with approximately 94% occurring only once. Positively selected for CCR7, the CD45RO-negative cells used as naive CD8 cells excluded terminally differentiated effector memory CD45RA+ cells. The TCR originated in a man aged 18 to 30 in good health. The genes are TRBV10-3 and TRBJ2-1, with D perhaps TRBD1 or TRBD2 (5 bases each). The specimen sequenced was naive CD8+ T cells sorted from blood. This chain's CDR3 is CATTDPLTGTNYNEQFF. In DNA form, the CDR3 reads TGTGCCACAACGGATCCCTTGACCGGGACGAACTACAATGAGCAGTTCTTC.